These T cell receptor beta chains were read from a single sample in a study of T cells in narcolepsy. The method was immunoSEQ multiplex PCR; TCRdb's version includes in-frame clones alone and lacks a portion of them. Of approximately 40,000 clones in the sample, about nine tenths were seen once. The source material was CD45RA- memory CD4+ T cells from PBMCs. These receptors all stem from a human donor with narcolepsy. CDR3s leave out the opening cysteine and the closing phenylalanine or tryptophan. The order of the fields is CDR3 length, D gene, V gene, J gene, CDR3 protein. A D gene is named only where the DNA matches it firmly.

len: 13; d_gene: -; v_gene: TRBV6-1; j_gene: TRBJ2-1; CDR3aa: ASSEGGVGRNEQF
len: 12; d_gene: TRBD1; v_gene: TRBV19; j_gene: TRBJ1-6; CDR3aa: ATSPGQAGSPLH
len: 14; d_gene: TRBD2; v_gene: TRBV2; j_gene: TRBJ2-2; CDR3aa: ASSTGAGADTGELF
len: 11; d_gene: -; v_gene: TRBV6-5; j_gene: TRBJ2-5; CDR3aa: ASSRDNQETQY
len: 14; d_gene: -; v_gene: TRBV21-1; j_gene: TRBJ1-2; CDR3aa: ASSKGLGGSYSGYT
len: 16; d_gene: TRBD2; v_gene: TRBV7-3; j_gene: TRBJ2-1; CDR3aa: ASSSPGLAGSIGNEQF
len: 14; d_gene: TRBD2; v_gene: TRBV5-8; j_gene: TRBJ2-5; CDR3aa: ASSLATTSGQETQY
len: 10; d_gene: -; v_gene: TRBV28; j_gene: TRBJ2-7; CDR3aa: ASGRGVGEQY
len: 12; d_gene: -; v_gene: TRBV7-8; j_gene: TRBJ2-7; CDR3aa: ASSSATRQYEQY
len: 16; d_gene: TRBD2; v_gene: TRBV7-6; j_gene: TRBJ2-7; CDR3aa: ASSLGPPLAGGTYEQY
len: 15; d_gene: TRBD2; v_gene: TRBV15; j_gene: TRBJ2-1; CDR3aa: ATSRGTSGGSYNEQF
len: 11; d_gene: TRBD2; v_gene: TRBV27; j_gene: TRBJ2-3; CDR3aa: ASRASGPDTQY
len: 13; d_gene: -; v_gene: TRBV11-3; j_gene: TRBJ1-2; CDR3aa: ASSLSGLGARGYT
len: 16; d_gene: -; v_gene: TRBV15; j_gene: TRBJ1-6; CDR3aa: ATSRDRAFPYAVSPLH
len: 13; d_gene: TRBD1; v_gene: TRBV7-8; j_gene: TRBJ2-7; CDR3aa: ASSPGRDRSGEQY
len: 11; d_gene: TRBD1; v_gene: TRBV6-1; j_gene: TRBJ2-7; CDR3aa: ASSPPGGDEQY
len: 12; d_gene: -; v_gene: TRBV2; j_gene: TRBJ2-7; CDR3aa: ASSERPGAYEQY
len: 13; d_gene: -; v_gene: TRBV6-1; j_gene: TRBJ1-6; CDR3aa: ASSPRAGINSPLH
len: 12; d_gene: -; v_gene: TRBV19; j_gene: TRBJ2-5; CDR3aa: ASSIGSGVETQY
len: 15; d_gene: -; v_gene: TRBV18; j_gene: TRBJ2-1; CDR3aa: ASSPGPGDPRYNEQF
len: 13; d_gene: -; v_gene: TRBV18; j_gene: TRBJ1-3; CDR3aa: ASSPSLDSGNTIY
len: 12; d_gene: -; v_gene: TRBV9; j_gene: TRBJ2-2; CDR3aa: ASSEVPAGGELF
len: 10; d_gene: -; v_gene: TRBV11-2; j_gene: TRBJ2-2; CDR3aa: ASSSPPGELF
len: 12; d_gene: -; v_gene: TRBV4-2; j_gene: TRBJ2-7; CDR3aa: ASSQVGGALEQY
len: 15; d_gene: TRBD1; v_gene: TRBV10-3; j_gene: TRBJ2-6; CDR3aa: AISPTGQRSGANVLT
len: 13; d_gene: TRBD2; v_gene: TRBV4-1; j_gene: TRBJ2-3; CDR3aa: ASSQRLADTDTQY
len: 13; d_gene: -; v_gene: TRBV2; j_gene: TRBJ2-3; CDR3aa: ASSARRGKTDTQY
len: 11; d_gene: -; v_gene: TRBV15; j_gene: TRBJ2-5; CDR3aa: ATSREVGETQY
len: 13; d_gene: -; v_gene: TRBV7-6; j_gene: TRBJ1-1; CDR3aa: ASSLVYDGNTEAF
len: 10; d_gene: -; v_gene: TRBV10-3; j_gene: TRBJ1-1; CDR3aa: AISGSGTEAF
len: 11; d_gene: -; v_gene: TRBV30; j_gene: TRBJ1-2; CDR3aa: AWSATLGYGYT
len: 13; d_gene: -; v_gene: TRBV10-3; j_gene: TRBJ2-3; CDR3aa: AISDSRQRSDMQY
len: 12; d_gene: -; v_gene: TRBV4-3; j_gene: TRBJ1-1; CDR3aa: ASSQGNLNTEAF
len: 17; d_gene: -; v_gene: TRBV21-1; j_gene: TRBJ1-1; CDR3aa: ASSKSEFGQEDMNTEAF
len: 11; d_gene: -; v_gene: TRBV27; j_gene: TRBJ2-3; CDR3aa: ASRSYSTDTQY
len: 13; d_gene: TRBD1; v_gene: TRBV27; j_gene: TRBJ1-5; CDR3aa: ASSKGTGGNQPQH